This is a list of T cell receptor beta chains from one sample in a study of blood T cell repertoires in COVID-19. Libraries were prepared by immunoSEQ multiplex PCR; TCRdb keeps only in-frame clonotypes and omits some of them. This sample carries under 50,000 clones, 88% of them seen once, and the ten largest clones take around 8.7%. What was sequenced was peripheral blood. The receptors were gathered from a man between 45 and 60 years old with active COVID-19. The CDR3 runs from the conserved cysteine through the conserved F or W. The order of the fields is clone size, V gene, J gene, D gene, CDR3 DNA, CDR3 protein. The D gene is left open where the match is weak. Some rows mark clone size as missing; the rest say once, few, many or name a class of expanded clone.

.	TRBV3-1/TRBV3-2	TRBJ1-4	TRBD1	TGTGCCAGCAGCCAGACAGGGGTAGGTGAAAAACTGTTTTTT	CASSQTGVGEKLFF
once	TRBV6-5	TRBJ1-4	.	TGTGCCACTGCGGCAAGGCTGAGTGAAAAACTGTTTTTT	CATAARLSEKLFF
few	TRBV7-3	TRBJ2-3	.	TGTGCCAGCAGCTTAGCGGGGAACCCAGATACGCAGTATTTT	CASSLAGNPDTQYF
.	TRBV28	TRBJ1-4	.	TGTGCCAGCACCAGACTTGCAACTAATGAAAAACTGTTTTTT	CASTRLATNEKLFF
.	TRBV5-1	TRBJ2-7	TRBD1	TGCGCCAGCAGCTTGGAAAGACAGGGGATCGAGCAGTACTTC	CASSLERQGIEQYF
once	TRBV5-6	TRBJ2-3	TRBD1	TGTGCCAGCAGCTCATTTCGGGGACAGGTCAGCACAGATACGCAGTATTTT	CASSSFRGQVSTDTQYF
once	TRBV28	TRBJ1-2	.	TGTGCCAGCCAAGGGGTTGGCTATGGCTACACCTTC	CASQGVGYGYTF
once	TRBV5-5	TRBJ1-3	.	TGTGCCAGCAGCTTGCGGGTCGTCGCTTCCTACTCTGGAAACACCATATATTTT	CASSLRVVASYSGNTIYF
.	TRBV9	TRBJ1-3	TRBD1	TGTGCCAGCAGCGTAGCGACAGGGGGCCTTCGGGGAAACACCATATATTTT	CASSVATGGLRGNTIYF
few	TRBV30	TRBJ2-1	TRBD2	TGTGCCTGGAACGTAGCGGGATCCTACAATGAGCAGTTCTTC	CAWNVAGSYNEQFF
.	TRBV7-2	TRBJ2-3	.	TGTGCCAGCAGCCTCGGGACAGATACGCAGTATTTT	CASSLGTDTQYF
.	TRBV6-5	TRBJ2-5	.	TGTGCCAGCAGCTTGAGGGCAAGAGTTGAGACCCAGTACTTC	CASSLRARVETQYF
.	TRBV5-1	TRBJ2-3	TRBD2	TGCGCCAGCAGCTTGCCCGGGACTAGCGGGGCCTCAGATACGCAGTATTTT	CASSLPGTSGASDTQYF
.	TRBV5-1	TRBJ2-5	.	TGCGCCAGCAGCTTGGCCGTGTTGGAGACCCAGTACTTC	CASSLAVLETQYF
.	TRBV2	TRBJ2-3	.	TGTGCCAGCAGGGCATCAGGGTTTACGCTCACAGATACGCAGTATTTT	CASRASGFTLTDTQYF
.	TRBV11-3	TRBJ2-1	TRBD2	TGTGCCAGCAGCTTGTGGAGCGGGGCTTTCCGACCCGGAGAGCAGTTCTTC	CASSLWSGAFRPGEQFF
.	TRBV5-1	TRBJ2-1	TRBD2	TGCGCCAGCAGCTTGGGACTAGCGGGGGGGCAGGATGAGCAGTTCTTC	CASSLGLAGGQDEQFF
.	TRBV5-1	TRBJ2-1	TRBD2	TGCGCCAGCACACCCGGGACTAGCGGGAGGTATGAGCAGTTCTTC	CASTPGTSGRYEQFF
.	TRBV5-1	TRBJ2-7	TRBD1	TGCGCCAGCAGCACCCGACAGGGGTCCCACGAGCAGTACTTC	CASSTRQGSHEQYF
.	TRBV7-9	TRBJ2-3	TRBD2	TGTGCCAGCAGCCCGGGGACTAGCGGGGGCCGAGGGTATTTT	CASSPGTSGGRGYF
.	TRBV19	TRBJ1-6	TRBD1	TGTGCCAGTAGTATAGGGGACAGGGGTCGGTCACCCCTCCACTTT	CASSIGDRGRSPLHF
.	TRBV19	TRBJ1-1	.	TGTGCCAGTAGTATGGGCAGGGTGAACACTGAAGCTTTCTTT	CASSMGRVNTEAFF
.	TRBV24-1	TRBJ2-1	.	TGTGCCACCAGTGGTCAGGGCGCGAGCTCCTACAATGAGCAGTTCTTC	CATSGQGASSYNEQFF
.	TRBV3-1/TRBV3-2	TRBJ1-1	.	TGTGCCAGCAGCCAACGTAGGACGGGGATGGCTGAAGCTTTCTTT	CASSQRRTGMAEAFF
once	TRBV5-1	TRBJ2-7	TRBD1	TGCGCCAGCAGCCCTCGACAGGGGGCGGGCTACGAGCAGTACTTC	CASSPRQGAGYEQYF
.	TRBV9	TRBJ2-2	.	TGTGCCAGCAGCCCAGTCGAGGCCGGGGAGCTGTTTTTT	CASSPVEAGELFF
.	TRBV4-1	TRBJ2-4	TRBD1	TGCGCCAGCAGCCAAGTCGGGGACAGGGGGATCTCTAACATTCAGTACTTC	CASSQVGDRGISNIQYF
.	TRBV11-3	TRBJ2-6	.	TGTGCCAGCAGCCCCGGTGGCTCTGGGGCCAACGTCCTGACTTTC	CASSPGGSGANVLTF
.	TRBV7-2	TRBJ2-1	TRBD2	TGTGCCAGCAGACTAGGACTAGCGGGAACCTATGAGCAGTTCTTC	CASRLGLAGTYEQFF
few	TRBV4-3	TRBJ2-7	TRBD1	TGCGCCAGCAGCCAAGACACCGGGACAGGGTTCGAGCAGTACTTC	CASSQDTGTGFEQYF
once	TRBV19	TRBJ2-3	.	TGTGCCAGTACCAAAAACTCCTACTCAGATACGCAGTATTTT	CASTKNSYSDTQYF
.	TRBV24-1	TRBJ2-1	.	TGTGCCACCAGTGATGGAGTCTCGTCCTACAATGAGCAGTTCTTC	CATSDGVSSYNEQFF
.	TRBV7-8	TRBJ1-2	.	TGTGCCAGCAGCTTAACAGGGTCTAACTATGGCTACACCTTC	CASSLTGSNYGYTF
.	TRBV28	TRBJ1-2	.	TGTGCCAGCAGTCCAGGACAGACCTATGGCTACACCTTC	CASSPGQTYGYTF
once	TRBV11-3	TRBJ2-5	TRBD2	TGTGCCAGCAGCTCTAGCGGGGGGGCCTACGAGACCCAGTACTTC	CASSSSGGAYETQYF
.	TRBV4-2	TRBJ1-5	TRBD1	TGTGCCAGCAGCCAAGACGACAGGGGTCGGAGGAATCAGCCCCAGCATTTT	CASSQDDRGRRNQPQHF
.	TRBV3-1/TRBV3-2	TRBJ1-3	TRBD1	TGTGCCAGCAGCCAAAAAGACAGGGCGCCTGGAAACACCATATATTTT	CASSQKDRAPGNTIYF
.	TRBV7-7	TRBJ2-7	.	TGTGCTAGCAGCTTAGCCCCAACTGACAGGCCGGGGTGGTGGAGCGAGCAGTACTTC	CASSLAPTDRPGWWSEQYF
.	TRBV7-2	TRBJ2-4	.	TGTGCCAGCAGCGGCGCCAAAAACATTCAGTACTTC	CASSGAKNIQYF
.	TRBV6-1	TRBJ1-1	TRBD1	TGTGCCAGCAGTGATCTGACAGGGTCGGGGAACACTGAAGCTTTCTTT	CASSDLTGSGNTEAFF
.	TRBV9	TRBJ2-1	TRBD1	TGTGCCAGCAGCGTCTCCGGGACAGGGGCCGGAGAGCAGTTCTTC	CASSVSGTGAGEQFF
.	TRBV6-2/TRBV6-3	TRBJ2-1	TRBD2	TGTGCCAGCAGTTCCTCGGCTGTCCTAGCGGGGGTCTCCTACAATGAGCAGTTCTTC	CASSSSAVLAGVSYNEQFF
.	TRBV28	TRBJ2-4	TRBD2	TGTGCCAGCAATTCTATAGCGGGAGCGGCCAAAAACATTCAGTACTTC	CASNSIAGAAKNIQYF
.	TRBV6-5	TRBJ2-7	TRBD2	TGTGCCAGCAGTTACAAAGGCGGGGGACGCCTGGGGCAGTACTTC	CASSYKGGGRLGQYF
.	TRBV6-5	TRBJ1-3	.	TGTGCCAGCACCCCAGGGCTTTTCTCTGGAAACACCATATATTTT	CASTPGLFSGNTIYF
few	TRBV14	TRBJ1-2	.	TGTGCCAGCAGCCAGACAGGAATAGGTGGCTACACCTTC	CASSQTGIGGYTF
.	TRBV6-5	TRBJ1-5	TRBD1	TGTGCCAGCAGTCCTGACAGGGGAAATAATCAGCCCCAGCATTTT	CASSPDRGNNQPQHF
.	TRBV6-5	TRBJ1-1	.	TGTGCCAGCAGTTCAGGGGACGGGAACACTGAAGCTTTCTTT	CASSSGDGNTEAFF